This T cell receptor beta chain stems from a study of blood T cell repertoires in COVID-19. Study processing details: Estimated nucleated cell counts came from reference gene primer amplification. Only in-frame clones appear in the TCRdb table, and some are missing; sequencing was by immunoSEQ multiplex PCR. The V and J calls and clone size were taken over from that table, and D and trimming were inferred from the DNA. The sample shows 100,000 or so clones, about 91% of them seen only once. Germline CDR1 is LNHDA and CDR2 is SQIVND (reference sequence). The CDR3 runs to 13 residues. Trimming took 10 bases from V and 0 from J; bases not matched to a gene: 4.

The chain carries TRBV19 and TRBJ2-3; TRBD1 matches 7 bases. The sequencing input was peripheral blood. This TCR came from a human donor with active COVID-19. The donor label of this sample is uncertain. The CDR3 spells CATATGSTDTQYF. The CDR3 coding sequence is TGTGCCACCGCGACAGGGAGCACAGATACGCAGTATTTT.